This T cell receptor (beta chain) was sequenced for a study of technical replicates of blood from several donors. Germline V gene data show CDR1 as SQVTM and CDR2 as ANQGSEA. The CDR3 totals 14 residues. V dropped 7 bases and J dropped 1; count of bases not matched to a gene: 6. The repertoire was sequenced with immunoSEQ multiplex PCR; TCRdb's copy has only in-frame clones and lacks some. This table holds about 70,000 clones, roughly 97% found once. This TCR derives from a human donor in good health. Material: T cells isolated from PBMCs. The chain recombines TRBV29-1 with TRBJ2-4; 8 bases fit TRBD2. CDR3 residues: CSAVAGWAKNIQYF. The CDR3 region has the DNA TGCAGCGCCGTAGCGGGATGGGCCAAAAACATTCAGTACTTC.